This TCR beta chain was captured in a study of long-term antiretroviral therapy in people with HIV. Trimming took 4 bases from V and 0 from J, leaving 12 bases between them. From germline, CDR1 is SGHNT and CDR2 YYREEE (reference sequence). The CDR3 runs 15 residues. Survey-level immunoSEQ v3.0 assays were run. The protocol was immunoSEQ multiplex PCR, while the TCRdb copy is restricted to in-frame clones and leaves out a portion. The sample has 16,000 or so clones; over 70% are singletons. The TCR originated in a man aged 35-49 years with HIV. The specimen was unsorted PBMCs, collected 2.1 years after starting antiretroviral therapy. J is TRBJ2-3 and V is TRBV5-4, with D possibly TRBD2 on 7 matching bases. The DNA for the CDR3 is TGTGCCAGCAGCGGGGGGGGCCCTAGCACAGATACGCAGTATTTT. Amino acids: CASSGGGPSTDTQYF. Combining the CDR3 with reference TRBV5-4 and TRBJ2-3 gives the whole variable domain ETGVTQSPTHLIKTRGQQVTLRCSSQSGHNTVSWYQQALGQGPQFIFQYYREEENGRGNFPPRFSGLQFPNYSSELNVNALELDDSALYLCASSGGGPSTDTQYFGPGTRLTVL.